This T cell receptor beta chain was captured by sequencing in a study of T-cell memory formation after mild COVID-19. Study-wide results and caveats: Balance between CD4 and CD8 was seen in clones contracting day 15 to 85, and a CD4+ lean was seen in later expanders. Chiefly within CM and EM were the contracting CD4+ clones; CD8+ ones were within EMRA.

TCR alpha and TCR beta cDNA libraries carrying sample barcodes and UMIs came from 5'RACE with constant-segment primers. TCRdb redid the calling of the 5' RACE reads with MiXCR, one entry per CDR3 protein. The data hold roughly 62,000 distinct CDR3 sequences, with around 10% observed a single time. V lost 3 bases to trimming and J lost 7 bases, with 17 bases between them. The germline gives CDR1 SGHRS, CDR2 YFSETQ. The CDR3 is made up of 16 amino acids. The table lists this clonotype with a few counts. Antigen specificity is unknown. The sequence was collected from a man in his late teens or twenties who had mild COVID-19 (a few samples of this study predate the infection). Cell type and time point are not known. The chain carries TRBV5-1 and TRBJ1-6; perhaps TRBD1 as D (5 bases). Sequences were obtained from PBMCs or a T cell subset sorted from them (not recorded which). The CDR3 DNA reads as TGCGCCAGCAGCTCGAGCGGGGACGGGGAAAATTCACCCCTCCACTTT. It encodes CASSSSGDGENSPLHF.